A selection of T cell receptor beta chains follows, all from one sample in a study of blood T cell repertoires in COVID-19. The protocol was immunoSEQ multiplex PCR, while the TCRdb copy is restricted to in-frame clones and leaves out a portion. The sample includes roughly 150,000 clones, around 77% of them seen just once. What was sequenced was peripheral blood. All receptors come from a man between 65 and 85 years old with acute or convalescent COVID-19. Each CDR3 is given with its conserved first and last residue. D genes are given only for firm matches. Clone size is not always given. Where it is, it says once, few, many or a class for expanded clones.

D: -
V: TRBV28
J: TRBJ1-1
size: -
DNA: TGTGCCAGCAGTGTTACACAGGAGGGCACTGAAGCTTTCTTT
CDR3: CASSVTQEGTEAFF

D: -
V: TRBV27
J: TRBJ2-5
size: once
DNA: TGTGCCAGCAGAGGGGGGAGGGCGGATTATAGAGAGACCCAGTACTTC
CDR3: CASRGGRADYRETQYF

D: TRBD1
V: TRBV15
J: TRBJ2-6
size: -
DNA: TGTGCCACCAGCCGACAGGGATCTGGGGCCAACGTCCTGACTTTC
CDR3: CATSRQGSGANVLTF

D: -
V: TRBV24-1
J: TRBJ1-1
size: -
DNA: TGTGCCACCAGTGCCGGTCGAGGGGAAGCTTTCTTT
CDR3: CATSAGRGEAFF

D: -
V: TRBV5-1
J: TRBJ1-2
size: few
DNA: TGCGCCAGCAGCTTGGGAGGCGGGGGAGACTATGGCTACACCTTC
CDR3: CASSLGGGGDYGYTF

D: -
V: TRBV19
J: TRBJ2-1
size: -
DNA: TGTGCCAGTAGTCCCCTGAGCAATGAGCAGTTCTTC
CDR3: CASSPLSNEQFF

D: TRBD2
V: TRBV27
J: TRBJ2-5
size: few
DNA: TGTGCCAGCAGTTTATCGTTTAGCGGGAGGAGAGAGACCCAGTACTTC
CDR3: CASSLSFSGRRETQYF

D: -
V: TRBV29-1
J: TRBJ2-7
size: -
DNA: TGCAGCGTTGTGGGGGCCTTCTCCGAGCAGTACTTC
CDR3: CSVVGAFSEQYF

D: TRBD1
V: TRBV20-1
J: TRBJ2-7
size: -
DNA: TGCAGTGCGGAGACAGGGAGCGAGCAGTACTTC
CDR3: CSAETGSEQYF

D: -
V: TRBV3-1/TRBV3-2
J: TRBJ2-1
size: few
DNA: TGTGCCAGCCGCCTCAGAGGAGGTTTCAATGAGCAGTTCTTC
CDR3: CASRLRGGFNEQFF

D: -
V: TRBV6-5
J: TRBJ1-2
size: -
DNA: TGTGCCAGCAAATTCGTACAGGGTGGTAACTATGGCTACACCTTC
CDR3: CASKFVQGGNYGYTF

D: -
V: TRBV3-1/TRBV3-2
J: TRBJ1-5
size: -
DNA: TGTGCCAGCAGCCAAGGGGCGGGTTCCAATCAGCCCCAGCATTTT
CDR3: CASSQGAGSNQPQHF

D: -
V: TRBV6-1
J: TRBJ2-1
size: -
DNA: TGTGCCAGCAGTGAGGACAGCCACAATGAGCAGTTCTTC
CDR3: CASSEDSHNEQFF

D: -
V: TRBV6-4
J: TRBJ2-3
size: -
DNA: TGTGCCAGCAGTGAGGTGCGGGGTAGCACAGATACGCAGTATTTT
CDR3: CASSEVRGSTDTQYF

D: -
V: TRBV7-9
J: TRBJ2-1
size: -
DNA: TGTGCCAGCAGCACCGGAGTACTACAGTTCTTC
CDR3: CASSTGVLQFF

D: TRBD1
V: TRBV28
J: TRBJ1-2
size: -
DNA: TGTGCCAGCAGTTTATGGGGACAGGGGGCCCTAGGCTACACCTTC
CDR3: CASSLWGQGALGYTF

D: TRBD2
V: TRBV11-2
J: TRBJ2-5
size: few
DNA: TGTGCCAGCAGCTCCAGACTAGCGGACCTCCAAGAGACCCAGTACTTC
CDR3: CASSSRLADLQETQYF

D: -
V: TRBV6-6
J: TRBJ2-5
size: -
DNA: TGTGCCAGCAGGCCTCAGACAGGCCCCGGAGAGACCCAGTACTTC
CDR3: CASRPQTGPGETQYF

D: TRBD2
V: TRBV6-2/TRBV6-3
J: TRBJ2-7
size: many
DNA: TGTGCCAGCAGTCCCCTCTCGCTAGCGGCTTCCTACGAGCAGTACTTC
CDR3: CASSPLSLAASYEQYF

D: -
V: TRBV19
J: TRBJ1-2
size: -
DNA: TGTGCCAGTAGGACGGGGGATCTTGGGCCCTATGGCTACACCTTC
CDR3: CASRTGDLGPYGYTF

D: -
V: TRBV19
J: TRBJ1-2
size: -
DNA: TGTGCCAGTAGCCCACGAGGGGGAACTTTATATGGCTACACCTTC
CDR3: CASSPRGGTLYGYTF

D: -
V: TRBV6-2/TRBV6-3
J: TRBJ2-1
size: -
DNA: TGTGCCAGCAGTTACCCACCTATAGGTCAGGGCAATGAGCAGTTCTTC
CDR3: CASSYPPIGQGNEQFF

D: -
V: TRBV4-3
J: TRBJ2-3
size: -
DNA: TGCGCCAGCAGCCAAGCCACCGGAGGTCCTATTCAGTATTTT
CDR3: CASSQATGGPIQYF

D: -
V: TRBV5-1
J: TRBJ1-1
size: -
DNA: TGCGCCAGCAGCTTGGGTCCTTCCAGGGGTGAAGCTTTCTTT
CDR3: CASSLGPSRGEAFF

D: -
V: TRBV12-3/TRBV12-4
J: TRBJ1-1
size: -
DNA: TGTGCCAGCAGTGAGACTGAAGCTTTCTTT
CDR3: CASSETEAFF

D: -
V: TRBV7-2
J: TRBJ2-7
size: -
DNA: TGTGCCAGCAGCTTAGCGGGGGGTGTCGAGCAGTACTTC
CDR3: CASSLAGGVEQYF

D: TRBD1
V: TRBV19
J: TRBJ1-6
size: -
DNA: TGTGCCAGTAGTCCCCGGACAGGGCGTGGATCACCCCTCCACTTT
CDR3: CASSPRTGRGSPLHF

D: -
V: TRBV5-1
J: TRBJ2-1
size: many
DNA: TGCGCCAGCAGCCTGTCTACTAATGAGCAGTTCTTC
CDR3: CASSLSTNEQFF

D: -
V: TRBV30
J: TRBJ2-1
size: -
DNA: TGTGCCTGGAGTTCAGGCCACGAGCAGTTCTTC
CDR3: CAWSSGHEQFF

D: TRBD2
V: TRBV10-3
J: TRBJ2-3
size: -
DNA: TGTGCCTCAGGGAGCCGTAGCGGGGGGGCGGAAGGTACGCAGTATTTT
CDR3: CASGSRSGGAEGTQYF

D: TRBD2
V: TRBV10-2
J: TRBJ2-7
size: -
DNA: TGCGCCAGCCTCGAGCTAGCGGAGAAGTACTTC
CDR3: CASLELAEKYF

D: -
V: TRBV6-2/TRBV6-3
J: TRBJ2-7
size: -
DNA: TGTGCCAGCAGTTACTTGGGCCCTAACTCCTACGAGCAGTACTTC
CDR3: CASSYLGPNSYEQYF

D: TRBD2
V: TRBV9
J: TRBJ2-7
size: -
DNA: TGTGCCAGCAGCCTTGGGAGGGAAACCTACGAGCAGTACTTC
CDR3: CASSLGRETYEQYF

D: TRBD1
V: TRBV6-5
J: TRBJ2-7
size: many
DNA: TGTGCCAGCAGTTACGGGGGGACAGGGTTAACCTACGAGCAGTACTTC
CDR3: CASSYGGTGLTYEQYF

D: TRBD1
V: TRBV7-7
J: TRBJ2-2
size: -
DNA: TGTGCTAGCAGCTTAGTCCGGGACAGAAACACCGGGGAGCTGTTTTTT
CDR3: CASSLVRDRNTGELFF

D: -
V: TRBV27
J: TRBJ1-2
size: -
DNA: TGTGCCAGCAGGACCCTCGGGGGAAGTGACTATGGCTACACCTTC
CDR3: CASRTLGGSDYGYTF

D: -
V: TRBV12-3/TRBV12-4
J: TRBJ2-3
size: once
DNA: TGTGCCAGCAGTTCCCCGTATACGCAGTATTTT
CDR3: CASSSPYTQYF

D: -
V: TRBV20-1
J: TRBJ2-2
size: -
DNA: TGCAGTGCTAGTTCTCCCCAGGAGGGGACCGGGGAGCTGTTTTTT
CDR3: CSASSPQEGTGELFF

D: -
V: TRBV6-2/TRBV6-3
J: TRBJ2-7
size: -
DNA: TGTGCCAGCAGTTACCAGGACAGCACCTACGAGCAGTACTTC
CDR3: CASSYQDSTYEQYF

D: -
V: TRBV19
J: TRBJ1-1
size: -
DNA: TGTGCCAGTAGCGAACAGGGAATGAACACTGAAGCTTTCTTT
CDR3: CASSEQGMNTEAFF

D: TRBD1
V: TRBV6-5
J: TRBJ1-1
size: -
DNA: TGTGCCAGCAGTTCCAGGGGGCCGCGGGAAGCTTTCTTT
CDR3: CASSSRGPREAFF

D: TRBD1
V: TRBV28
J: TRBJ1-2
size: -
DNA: TGTGCCAGCAGAAAGGGACAGAACTATGGCTACACCTTC
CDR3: CASRKGQNYGYTF

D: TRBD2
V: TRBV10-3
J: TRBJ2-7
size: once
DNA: TGTGCCAGTAAGGGACTAGCGGGAGGAAGTGAGCAGTACTTC
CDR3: CASKGLAGGSEQYF

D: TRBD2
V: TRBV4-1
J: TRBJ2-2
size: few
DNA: TGCGCCAGCAGCCAAGAGGGGAGGGGTACCGGGGAGCTGTTTTTT
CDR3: CASSQEGRGTGELFF

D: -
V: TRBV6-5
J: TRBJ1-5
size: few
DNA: TGTGCCAGCAGACAGGATCTAAATAGCAATCAGCCCCAGCATTTT
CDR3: CASRQDLNSNQPQHF

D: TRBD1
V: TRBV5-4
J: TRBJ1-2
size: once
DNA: TGTGCCAGCACAGGACAGGGATATAACTATGGCTACACCTTC
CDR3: CASTGQGYNYGYTF

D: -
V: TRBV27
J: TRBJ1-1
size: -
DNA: TGTGCCAGCAGTTCAGTAACCCTGAACACTGAAGCTTTCTTT
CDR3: CASSSVTLNTEAFF

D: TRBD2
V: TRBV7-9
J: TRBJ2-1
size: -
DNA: TGTGCCAGCAGCTTAGAGCGGGGCTCCTACAATGAGCAGTTCTTC
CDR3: CASSLERGSYNEQFF

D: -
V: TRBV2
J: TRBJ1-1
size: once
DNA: TGTGCCAGCAGAAGGGGGGGAGGGGAAGCTTTCTTT
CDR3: CASRRGGGEAFF

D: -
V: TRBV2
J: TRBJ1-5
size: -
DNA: TGTGCCAGCAGTGAGTCGAGTTACAATCAGCCCCAGCATTTT
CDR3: CASSESSYNQPQHF

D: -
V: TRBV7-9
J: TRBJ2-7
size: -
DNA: TGTGCCAGCAGCCCCGTTGGGGGACTCTTGTACGAGCAGTACTTC
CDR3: CASSPVGGLLYEQYF

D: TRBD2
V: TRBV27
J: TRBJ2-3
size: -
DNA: TGTGCCAGCAGTTTAACCCCAACTAGCGGGGTTAGAGATACGCAGTATTTT
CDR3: CASSLTPTSGVRDTQYF

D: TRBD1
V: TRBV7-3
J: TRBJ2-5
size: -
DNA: TGTGCCAGCAGCATCGGGACAGGGGGCTTGAAGACCCAGTACTTC
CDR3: CASSIGTGGLKTQYF

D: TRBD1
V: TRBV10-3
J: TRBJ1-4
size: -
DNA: TGTGCCAGCATGGACAGGGAGGGGGAAAAACTGTTTTTT
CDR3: CASMDREGEKLFF

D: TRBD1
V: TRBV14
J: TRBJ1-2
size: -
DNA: TGTGCCAGCAGCCAAGGTCCGGGACAGGGTTATGGCTACACCTTC
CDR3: CASSQGPGQGYGYTF

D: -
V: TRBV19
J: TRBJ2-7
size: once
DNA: TGTGCCAGTAGTATCAGGGGGACTTCCTACGAGCAGTACTTC
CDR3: CASSIRGTSYEQYF

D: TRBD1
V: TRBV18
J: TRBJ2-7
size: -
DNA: TGTGCCAGCTCACCGGGACAGACCTACGAGCAGTACTTC
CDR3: CASSPGQTYEQYF